A selection of T cell receptor beta chains follows, all from one sample in a study of T cell responses to AZD1222 COVID-19 vaccine. Libraries were prepared by immunoSEQ multiplex PCR; TCRdb keeps only in-frame clonotypes and omits some of them. The repertoire holds over 100,000 clones, with 75% to 85% as singletons. The sequences come from peripheral blood, collected 28 days after the second dose of the MenACWY control vaccine. Receptors originate from an adult who received the MenACWY meningococcal vaccine as a control. The CDR3 runs from the conserved cysteine through the conserved F or W. A D gene is named only where the DNA matches it firmly. Only some rows state a clone size, as once, few, many or a class for expanded clones.

TRBV6-5	TRBD1	TRBJ1-1	.	TGTGCCAGCACTCCGAGAGACAGGGGTGAAGCTTTCTTT	CASTPRDRGEAFF
TRBV6-5	TRBD1	TRBJ1-5	.	TGTGCCAGCAGTTACAACAGGGGGCAGCCCCAGCATTTT	CASSYNRGQPQHF
TRBV9	.	TRBJ1-1	few	TGTGCCAGCAGCGTAGACGGGGGCAATTTTGAAGCTTTCTTT	CASSVDGGNFEAFF
TRBV6-2/TRBV6-3	.	TRBJ2-3	.	TGTGCCAGCAGACCTATCGACCGTGATACGCAGTATTTT	CASRPIDRDTQYF
TRBV5-1	TRBD1	TRBJ1-2	.	TGCGCCAGCAGCAACCAACCGGGACAGGGGCTCTATGGCTACACCTTC	CASSNQPGQGLYGYTF
TRBV27	TRBD1	TRBJ1-2	.	TGTGCCAGCAGTCAGGGACAGGGTTTGTATGGCTACACCTTC	CASSQGQGLYGYTF
TRBV7-2	.	TRBJ2-6	.	TGTGCCAGCAGCCCCTTGTCCTCTGGGGCCAACGTCCTGACTTTC	CASSPLSSGANVLTF
TRBV7-2	TRBD2	TRBJ2-7	.	TGTGCCAGCAGCCCCTCGCTAGCGGGAGTTTCTTCCACCTACGAGCAGTACTTC	CASSPSLAGVSSTYEQYF
TRBV28	.	TRBJ2-5	.	TGTGCCAGCTGCCCCGGACTCGCCCAAGAGACCCAGTACTTC	CASCPGLAQETQYF
TRBV5-1	.	TRBJ2-5	.	TGCGCCAGCAGCGACCAGGGGGGCACCGGGGAGACCCAGTACTTC	CASSDQGGTGETQYF
TRBV19	.	TRBJ1-4	.	TGTGCCAGTAGTATTTACAATGAAAAACTGTTTTTT	CASSIYNEKLFF
TRBV4-2	TRBD1	TRBJ1-1	.	TGTGCCAGCAGCCAAGCCGGCCGGACAGGGGGCACTGAAGCTTTCTTT	CASSQAGRTGGTEAFF
TRBV5-1	TRBD1	TRBJ1-2	.	TGCGCCAGCAGCTTGGCCGGGACAGGGCCCCTTCCTGGCTACACCTTC	CASSLAGTGPLPGYTF
TRBV10-3	TRBD1	TRBJ1-5	.	TGTGCCATCAGTGAGTCAGGGACAGGGCGCAATCAGCCCCAGCATTTT	CAISESGTGRNQPQHF
TRBV19	.	TRBJ1-2	.	TGTGCCAGTAGTATAGACCTTGCCCCGGGGTTTCGGCATGGCTACACCTTC	CASSIDLAPGFRHGYTF
TRBV7-9	.	TRBJ2-2	.	TGTGCCAGCAGCTTAGACTCGGGCACCGGGGAGCTGTTTTTT	CASSLDSGTGELFF
TRBV24-1	.	TRBJ2-7	.	TGTGCCACCAGGTATGGACATTACTACGAGCAGTACTTC	CATRYGHYYEQYF
TRBV4-2	.	TRBJ2-1	once	TGTGCCAGCAGCCAACGGCGGGGCAGGGATGAGCAGTTCTTC	CASSQRRGRDEQFF
TRBV5-1	.	TRBJ2-1	.	TGCGCCAGCAGCTTGAGGTCTACCTATGATGAGCAGTTCTTC	CASSLRSTYDEQFF
TRBV5-1	.	TRBJ1-1	once	TGCGCCAGCAGCATGACAGGCGACCGGCACGTGAACACTGAAGCTTTCTTT	CASSMTGDRHVNTEAFF
TRBV19	.	TRBJ2-3	.	TGTGCCAGTAGTATTTCGCAGGGCTACACAGATACGCAGTATTTT	CASSISQGYTDTQYF
TRBV12-5	TRBD1	TRBJ1-5	.	TGTGCTAGTGGTTTGGTAACCGACGGGACAGGGGGTCTGTCGAGCAATCAGCCCCAGCATTTT	CASGLVTDGTGGLSSNQPQHF
TRBV19	.	TRBJ2-3	.	TGTGCCAGTAGTATGAAGGGGGCGGGAAGCACAGATACGCAGTATTTT	CASSMKGAGSTDTQYF
TRBV12-3/TRBV12-4	.	TRBJ2-1	once	TGTGCCAGCACCCTCCGATCCGGGGAGCAGTTCTTC	CASTLRSGEQFF
TRBV5-1	.	TRBJ2-3	.	TGCGCCAGCAGCTTGGTTGGCTCAAGCACAGATACGCAGTATTTT	CASSLVGSSTDTQYF
TRBV11-1	TRBD1	TRBJ2-5	.	TGTGCCAGCAGCTGGCCGGGACAGGGAGTGGAGCCCCAGTACTTC	CASSWPGQGVEPQYF
TRBV7-9	TRBD1	TRBJ2-2	.	TGTGCCAGCAGCTTAATCTGGACAGGGGTTACCGGGGAGCTGTTTTTT	CASSLIWTGVTGELFF
TRBV11-3	TRBD1	TRBJ2-2	once	TGTGCCAGCAGCCCCGGGACAGCCTACACCGGGGAGCTGTTTTTT	CASSPGTAYTGELFF
TRBV30	.	TRBJ1-6	.	TGTGCCTGGAGACAGAGTTATAATTCACCCCTCCACTTT	CAWRQSYNSPLHF
TRBV4-2	.	TRBJ1-2	.	TGTGCCAGCAGCCAACCAACGGAAGCCTATGGCTACACCTTC	CASSQPTEAYGYTF
TRBV7-2	.	TRBJ2-3	.	TGTGCCATCGCTTCCCCAGATACGCAGTATTTT	CAIASPDTQYF
TRBV7-2	TRBD2	TRBJ2-3	.	TGTGCCAGCAGCCTTAGCGGGGGGAACACGCAGTATTTT	CASSLSGGNTQYF
TRBV5-5	TRBD1	TRBJ1-4	.	TGTGCCAGCAGCTGGGCGGTCGGGACAGCTAATGAAAAACTGTTTTTT	CASSWAVGTANEKLFF
TRBV6-2/TRBV6-3	.	TRBJ1-1	.	TGTGCCAGCAGTAGGGTGATGAACACTGAAGCTTTCTTT	CASSRVMNTEAFF
TRBV18	.	TRBJ2-5	.	TGTGCCAGCGCCCACATGGAAGAGACCCAGTACTTC	CASAHMEETQYF
TRBV12-3/TRBV12-4	.	TRBJ1-3	.	TGTGCCAGCAGTTTGGGCGGACTTTATTTT	CASSLGGLYF
TRBV2	.	TRBJ1-1	.	TGTGCCAGCAGTGGACCCAGGGCAGGAACTGAAGCTTTCTTT	CASSGPRAGTEAFF
TRBV11-2	.	TRBJ1-6	few	TGTGCCAGCAGCGAGGGGGGAGGGAATTCACCCCTCCACTTT	CASSEGGGNSPLHF
TRBV28	TRBD1	TRBJ1-1	.	TGTGCCAGCAGTTTGGACAGGGGGTCTGAAGCTTTCTTT	CASSLDRGSEAFF
TRBV28	TRBD1	TRBJ2-1	.	TGTGCCAGCAGTTTAACGGTCGGGCCAGGGGGCCTCAATGAGCAGTTCTTC	CASSLTVGPGGLNEQFF
TRBV2	.	TRBJ1-3	.	TGTGCCAGCAGTGAATATTTGATGGGAGTGGGAAACACCATATATTTT	CASSEYLMGVGNTIYF
TRBV5-1	.	TRBJ1-5	.	TGCGCCAGCAGCCCAGGGGCTGGCAATCAGCCCCAGCATTTT	CASSPGAGNQPQHF
TRBV6-2/TRBV6-3	TRBD1	TRBJ2-1	few	TGTGCCAGCAGTGGCGGGACAGGGCCCTCCTACAATGAGCAGTTCTTC	CASSGGTGPSYNEQFF
TRBV27	.	TRBJ1-6	.	TGTGCCAGCAGTTTCCCACAGGTGGATTCACCCCTCCACTTT	CASSFPQVDSPLHF
TRBV4-1	.	TRBJ1-2	.	TGCGCCAGCAGCCAAGATCTATTTGGGGGAAGTGGCTACACCTTC	CASSQDLFGGSGYTF
TRBV24-1	.	TRBJ2-7	few	TGTGCCACCAGTGATTCCCGCTCCGGAGGGAGGTACGAGCAGTACTTC	CATSDSRSGGRYEQYF
TRBV15	.	TRBJ1-5	.	TGTGCCACCAGCAGAGGTGGGATAGGGGGAAGCAATCAGCCCCAGCATTTT	CATSRGGIGGSNQPQHF
TRBV6-5	.	TRBJ1-1	.	TGTGCCTGCAAACCCGGGATGGGCGACAGTATTGAAGCTTTCTTT	CACKPGMGDSIEAFF
TRBV5-4	.	TRBJ2-3	.	TGTGCCAGCAGCTTGGCGTCCCACCCGGGAGATACGCAGTATTTT	CASSLASHPGDTQYF
TRBV7-8	TRBD1	TRBJ1-1	.	TGTGCCAGCAGCCCGAGGACAGGGGGAGACACTGAAGCTTTCTTT	CASSPRTGGDTEAFF
TRBV4-1	TRBD1	TRBJ1-3	once	TGCGCCAGCAGCCAGCTCGGTTATGAAGGGGGCGGAAACACCATATATTTT	CASSQLGYEGGGNTIYF
TRBV7-9	.	TRBJ2-2	once	TGTGCCAGCAGCTTGTCCGGAGGAACCAGCGGGGAGCTGTTTTTT	CASSLSGGTSGELFF
TRBV7-9	.	TRBJ1-1	.	TGTGCCAGCAGCCCACCCCCGGTGGGGGTGGGACATGCTTTCTTT	CASSPPPVGVGHAFF
TRBV3-1/TRBV3-2	.	TRBJ1-2	few	TGTGCCAGCAGCCAAGGGGGTATGTCATATGGCTACACCTTC	CASSQGGMSYGYTF
TRBV10-2	.	TRBJ1-4	.	TGCGCCAGCAGTGATTGGACAGCAACTAATGAAAAACTGTTTTTT	CASSDWTATNEKLFF